This is a list of T cell receptor beta chains from one sample in a study of blood T cell repertoires in COVID-19. The assay was immunoSEQ multiplex PCR, and TCRdb's table has in-frame clones only and misses some. The sample yields more than 130,000 clones, approximately 84% seen once. The sequenced material came from peripheral blood. Receptors originate from a human donor in a cohort sampled during active COVID-19. The CDR3 runs from the conserved cysteine through the conserved F or W. D genes are given only for firm matches. The size entry is marked missing in some rows and otherwise reads once, few, many or a size class.

clone size: -
V gene: TRBV27
J gene: TRBJ2-3
D gene: -
CDR3 protein: CASSLYKEVDTQYF
CDR3 DNA: TGTGCCAGCAGTTTATATAAGGAGGTAGATACGCAGTATTTT

clone size: few
V gene: TRBV7-2
J gene: TRBJ2-7
D gene: TRBD2
CDR3 protein: CASSLGTSGDYEQYF
CDR3 DNA: TGTGCCAGCAGCTTAGGGACTAGCGGGGACTACGAGCAGTACTTC

clone size: -
V gene: TRBV6-5
J gene: TRBJ2-6
D gene: -
CDR3 protein: CASSYSTPGANVLTF
CDR3 DNA: TGTGCCAGCAGTTACTCCACACCTGGGGCCAACGTCCTGACTTTC

clone size: -
V gene: TRBV6-6
J gene: TRBJ1-2
D gene: -
CDR3 protein: CASTETANYGYTF
CDR3 DNA: TGTGCCAGCACCGAAACAGCTAACTATGGCTACACCTTC

clone size: -
V gene: TRBV12-3/TRBV12-4
J gene: TRBJ1-4
D gene: TRBD1
CDR3 protein: CASGTDYYEKLFF
CDR3 DNA: TGTGCCAGCGGGACAGATTACTATGAAAAACTGTTTTTT

clone size: -
V gene: TRBV5-8
J gene: TRBJ2-1
D gene: TRBD2
CDR3 protein: CASSLVLAGNHNEQFF
CDR3 DNA: TGTGCCAGCAGCTTGGTGCTAGCGGGGAACCACAATGAGCAGTTCTTC

clone size: -
V gene: TRBV7-2
J gene: TRBJ2-7
D gene: TRBD2
CDR3 protein: CASSLATRASGVFEQYF
CDR3 DNA: TGTGCCAGCAGCTTAGCGACAAGGGCTAGCGGGGTCTTCGAGCAGTACTTC

clone size: -
V gene: TRBV28
J gene: TRBJ1-5
D gene: -
CDR3 protein: CASRTRIQGSNQPQHF
CDR3 DNA: TGTGCCAGCAGAACCCGGATACAGGGTTCCAATCAGCCCCAGCATTTT

clone size: -
V gene: TRBV15
J gene: TRBJ1-4
D gene: -
CDR3 protein: CATSPRGGSEKLFF
CDR3 DNA: TGTGCCACCAGCCCCCGAGGAGGCTCAGAAAAACTGTTTTTT

clone size: few
V gene: TRBV18
J gene: TRBJ2-7
D gene: -
CDR3 protein: CASSRPGSYEQYF
CDR3 DNA: TGTGCCAGCTCACGTCCAGGTTCCTACGAGCAGTACTTC

clone size: -
V gene: TRBV5-8
J gene: TRBJ1-4
D gene: -
CDR3 protein: CASSTERGGKLFF
CDR3 DNA: TGTGCCAGCAGTACGGAAAGAGGAGGAAAACTGTTTTTT

clone size: -
V gene: TRBV2
J gene: TRBJ2-5
D gene: TRBD2
CDR3 protein: CASTGGGAEETQYF
CDR3 DNA: TGTGCCAGCACTGGCGGGGGGGCCGAGGAGACCCAGTACTTC

clone size: -
V gene: TRBV5-5
J gene: TRBJ1-5
D gene: -
CDR3 protein: CASSLAMYQPQHF
CDR3 DNA: TGTGCCAGCAGCTTGGCCATGTATCAGCCCCAGCATTTT

clone size: -
V gene: TRBV25-1
J gene: TRBJ2-5
D gene: TRBD2
CDR3 protein: CASSELRGAQETQYF
CDR3 DNA: TGTGCCAGCAGTGAATTGCGGGGGGCACAAGAGACCCAGTACTTC

clone size: -
V gene: TRBV7-3
J gene: TRBJ2-1
D gene: TRBD1
CDR3 protein: CASRPPGTGGYNEQFF
CDR3 DNA: TGTGCCAGCAGACCTCCCGGGACAGGGGGATACAATGAGCAGTTCTTC

clone size: few
V gene: TRBV6-5
J gene: TRBJ1-6
D gene: -
CDR3 protein: CASRDGGPLHF
CDR3 DNA: TGTGCCAGCAGGGACGGAGGACCCCTCCACTTT

clone size: -
V gene: TRBV7-2
J gene: TRBJ2-3
D gene: -
CDR3 protein: CASSVGGAGTDTQYF
CDR3 DNA: TGTGCCAGCAGTGTTGGGGGGGCCGGCACAGATACGCAGTATTTT

clone size: once
V gene: TRBV29-1
J gene: TRBJ2-7
D gene: TRBD1
CDR3 protein: CSALTGGSSEQYF
CDR3 DNA: TGCAGCGCCTTGACAGGGGGAAGTAGCGAGCAGTACTTC

clone size: -
V gene: TRBV13
J gene: TRBJ2-3
D gene: TRBD2
CDR3 protein: CASSLRGVIAGGWDHSTDTQYF
CDR3 DNA: TGTGCCAGCAGCTTACGGGGAGTGATAGCGGGCGGCTGGGACCACTCCACAGATACGCAGTATTTT

clone size: -
V gene: TRBV3-1/TRBV3-2
J gene: TRBJ2-2
D gene: -
CDR3 protein: CARSQGGGGSTGELFF
CDR3 DNA: TGTGCCCGCAGCCAAGGGGGCGGGGGGAGCACCGGGGAGCTGTTTTTT

clone size: -
V gene: TRBV3-1/TRBV3-2
J gene: TRBJ2-3
D gene: TRBD2
CDR3 protein: CASSLGTSGDTDTQYF
CDR3 DNA: TGTGCCAGCAGCCTGGGGACTAGCGGGGACACAGATACGCAGTATTTT

clone size: -
V gene: TRBV6-5
J gene: TRBJ1-2
D gene: TRBD1
CDR3 protein: CASRARGTYGYTF
CDR3 DNA: TGTGCCAGCAGAGCCAGGGGGACCTATGGCTACACCTTC

clone size: -
V gene: TRBV5-1
J gene: TRBJ1-4
D gene: -
CDR3 protein: CASSFGEPNEKLFF
CDR3 DNA: TGCGCCAGCAGCTTCGGGGAACCGAATGAAAAACTGTTTTTT

clone size: -
V gene: TRBV25-1
J gene: TRBJ1-6
D gene: -
CDR3 protein: CATTLGGNSPLHF
CDR3 DNA: TGTGCCACAACGCTGGGGGGGAATTCACCCCTCCACTTT

clone size: -
V gene: TRBV28
J gene: TRBJ2-7
D gene: -
CDR3 protein: CASSFQLGGRYEQYF
CDR3 DNA: TGTGCCAGCAGTTTTCAATTAGGCGGAAGGTACGAGCAGTACTTC

clone size: -
V gene: TRBV3-1/TRBV3-2
J gene: TRBJ1-2
D gene: TRBD1
CDR3 protein: CASRGQVYGYTF
CDR3 DNA: TGTGCCAGCAGGGGACAGGTCTATGGCTACACCTTC

clone size: -
V gene: TRBV7-2
J gene: TRBJ1-5
D gene: TRBD1
CDR3 protein: CASSLIGDRNQPQHF
CDR3 DNA: TGTGCCAGCAGCTTAATAGGGGACAGGAACCAGCCCCAGCATTTT

clone size: -
V gene: TRBV7-3
J gene: TRBJ2-3
D gene: TRBD1
CDR3 protein: CASSPRTGFTDTQYF
CDR3 DNA: TGTGCCAGCAGCCCCAGGACAGGCTTCACAGATACGCAGTATTTT

clone size: -
V gene: TRBV7-2
J gene: TRBJ2-7
D gene: TRBD1
CDR3 protein: CASSLWTGQEYEQYF
CDR3 DNA: TGTGCCAGCAGCCTATGGACAGGGCAGGAGTACGAGCAGTACTTC

clone size: -
V gene: TRBV4-1
J gene: TRBJ2-7
D gene: TRBD2
CDR3 protein: CASSRGLAGAESSYEQYF
CDR3 DNA: TGCGCCAGCAGCCGAGGACTAGCGGGGGCCGAAAGCTCCTACGAGCAGTACTTC

clone size: once
V gene: TRBV24-1
J gene: TRBJ2-5
D gene: TRBD2
CDR3 protein: CATSDPSGGQQETQYF
CDR3 DNA: TGTGCCACCAGTGATCCTAGCGGGGGCCAGCAAGAGACCCAGTACTTC

clone size: -
V gene: TRBV2
J gene: TRBJ1-5
D gene: -
CDR3 protein: CASSRTVYSNQPQHF
CDR3 DNA: TGTGCCAGCAGTCGGACTGTGTATAGCAATCAGCCCCAGCATTTT

clone size: -
V gene: TRBV6-1
J gene: TRBJ1-2
D gene: -
CDR3 protein: CASSEVSVYGYTF
CDR3 DNA: TGTGCCAGCAGTGAAGTGTCAGTCTATGGCTACACCTTC

clone size: -
V gene: TRBV30
J gene: TRBJ1-3
D gene: -
CDR3 protein: CASQRSTGFPSGNTIYF
CDR3 DNA: TGTGCCTCTCAGAGATCCACAGGGTTTCCCTCTGGAAACACCATATATTTT

clone size: -
V gene: TRBV12-5
J gene: TRBJ2-3
D gene: TRBD2
CDR3 protein: CASGPSGGDTQYF
CDR3 DNA: TGTGCTAGTGGGCCCAGCGGGGGTGATACGCAGTATTTT